Listed below are T cell receptor beta chains from one sample, sequenced in a study of tumor-infiltrating lymphocytes in oesophageal squamous cell carcinoma. From the PCR reads, TCRdb called clonotypes with MiXCR, one entry per CDR3 protein. The sample consists of approximately 15,000 distinct CDR3 sequences, about 53% of them appearing once. The sample was esophageal tumor tissue. These receptor sequences come from a male donor with esophageal squamous cell carcinoma. The CDR3 runs from the conserved cysteine through the conserved F or W. Each record gives: CDR3 protein, CDR3 DNA, D gene, J gene, V gene, clone size. D genes are given only for firm matches. Clone size is shown for a subset of rows, as once, few, many or a class of expanded clone.

CDR3 protein: CASSLKRFSSYEKYF
CDR3 DNA: TGTGCCAGCAGCTTAAAACGCTTCAGCTCCTACGAGAAGTACTTC
D gene: -
J gene: TRBJ2-5
V gene: TRBV7-2
clone size: -

CDR3 protein: CASSLALTGNSGNTIYF
CDR3 DNA: TGTGCCAGCAGTTTAGCCCTGACAGGGAACTCTGGAAACACCATATATTTT
D gene: TRBD1
J gene: TRBJ1-3
V gene: TRBV12-3/TRBV12-4
clone size: -

CDR3 protein: CASRFAGGSGTGELFF
CDR3 DNA: TGTGCCAGCAGATTTGCTGGGGGGTCGGGCACCGGGGAGCTGTTTTTT
D gene: -
J gene: TRBJ2-2
V gene: TRBV12-3/TRBV12-4
clone size: -

CDR3 protein: CASSFRGLLTYEQYF
CDR3 DNA: TGTGCCAGCAGTTTTAGGGGATTACTTACCTACGAGCAGTACTTC
D gene: -
J gene: TRBJ2-7
V gene: TRBV27
clone size: -

CDR3 protein: CASSLGQTGVYRNTEAFF
CDR3 DNA: TGCGCCAGCAGCTTGGGCCAGACAGGGGTGTACCGGAACACTGAAGCTTTCTTT
D gene: TRBD1
J gene: TRBJ1-1
V gene: TRBV5-1
clone size: many

CDR3 protein: CASSLTEAGGPETQYF
CDR3 DNA: TGTGCCAGCAGCTTAACGGAAGCGGGGGGCCCAGAGACCCAGTACTTC
D gene: TRBD2
J gene: TRBJ2-5
V gene: TRBV7-3
clone size: few

CDR3 protein: CASSLSGTDTQYF
CDR3 DNA: TGTGCTAGCAGCTTAAGCGGCACAGATACGCAGTATTTT
D gene: -
J gene: TRBJ2-3
V gene: TRBV7-7
clone size: many

CDR3 protein: CASSQVPGSNQPQHF
CDR3 DNA: TGCGCCAGCAGCCAAGTCCCCGGTAGCAATCAGCCCCAGCATTTT
D gene: -
J gene: TRBJ1-5
V gene: TRBV4-1
clone size: -

CDR3 protein: CASSLGGTLSYEQYF
CDR3 DNA: TGTGCCAGCAGCTTAGGAGGGACGCTCTCCTACGAGCAGTACTTC
D gene: -
J gene: TRBJ2-7
V gene: TRBV7-2
clone size: -

CDR3 protein: CASRGGLAGDTQYF
CDR3 DNA: TGTGCCAGCAGGGGTGGACTAGCTGGCGATACGCAGTATTTT
D gene: TRBD2
J gene: TRBJ2-3
V gene: TRBV27
clone size: many

CDR3 protein: CASSFYVSSLSTDTQYF
CDR3 DNA: TGTGCCAGCAGCTTTTACGTCAGCTCTCTCAGCACAGATACGCAGTATTTT
D gene: -
J gene: TRBJ2-3
V gene: TRBV7-2
clone size: few

CDR3 protein: CASGFSWEAFF
CDR3 DNA: TGTGCTAGTGGTTTTTCTTGGGAAGCTTTCTTT
D gene: -
J gene: TRBJ1-1
V gene: TRBV12-5
clone size: -

CDR3 protein: CASSFISGTQETQYF
CDR3 DNA: TGTGCCAGCAGCTTTATTAGCGGGACTCAAGAGACCCAGTACTTC
D gene: TRBD2
J gene: TRBJ2-5
V gene: TRBV7-2
clone size: -

CDR3 protein: CASSLPGDYNEQFF
CDR3 DNA: TGTGCCAGCAGTTTGCCAGGGGACTACAATGAGCAGTTCTTC
D gene: -
J gene: TRBJ2-1
V gene: TRBV28
clone size: -

CDR3 protein: CASIMGTF
CDR3 DNA: TGTGCCAGCATTATGGGGACTTTC
D gene: -
J gene: TRBJ2-6
V gene: TRBV7-2
clone size: -

CDR3 protein: CASSLGTSGSRDEQFF
CDR3 DNA: TGTGCCAGCAGCTTGGGGACTAGCGGGAGTCGCGATGAGCAGTTCTTC
D gene: TRBD2
J gene: TRBJ2-1
V gene: TRBV5-4
clone size: many

CDR3 protein: CSALAGGAYEQYF
CDR3 DNA: TGCAGTGCTCTAGCGGGAGGAGCCTACGAGCAGTACTTC
D gene: TRBD2
J gene: TRBJ2-7
V gene: TRBV20-1
clone size: -

CDR3 protein: CISVPEAAGTITDTQYF
CDR3 DNA: -
D gene: -
J gene: TRBJ2-3
V gene: TRBV7-5
clone size: -

CDR3 protein: CASTQPPGGTEAFF
CDR3 DNA: TGTGCCAGCACCCAACCTCCAGGGGGCACTGAAGCTTTCTTT
D gene: TRBD1
J gene: TRBJ1-1
V gene: TRBV28
clone size: -

CDR3 protein: CASSRPGKGGYTF
CDR3 DNA: TGTGCCAGCAGCCGACCAGGGAAGGGTGGCTACACCTTC
D gene: -
J gene: TRBJ1-2
V gene: TRBV28
clone size: -

CDR3 protein: CASSLLLAVEAFF
CDR3 DNA: TGTGCCAGCAGCTTACTTCTGGCAGTTGAAGCTTTCTTT
D gene: -
J gene: TRBJ1-1
V gene: TRBV7-4
clone size: -

CDR3 protein: CASSPSSSYNEQFF
CDR3 DNA: TGTGCCAGCAGCCCGAGTAGTTCCTACAATGAGCAGTTCTTC
D gene: -
J gene: TRBJ2-1
V gene: TRBV11-3
clone size: once

CDR3 protein: CASSYYRTSGSYEQYF
CDR3 DNA: TGTGCCAGCAGTTACTACAGGACTAGCGGGTCCTACGAGCAGTACTTC
D gene: TRBD2
J gene: TRBJ2-7
V gene: TRBV6-8
clone size: -

CDR3 protein: CASSLHLPGKETQYF
CDR3 DNA: TGTGCCAGCAGCTTACATCTTCCGGGAAAAGAGACCCAGTACTTC
D gene: -
J gene: TRBJ2-5
V gene: TRBV7-4
clone size: -